This paragraph reports one T cell receptor (beta chain). The target antigen is unknown. Trimming left V 4 bases short and J 4 bases short, with 20 bases between. The CDR3 has 17 amino acids. The germline gives CDR1 ENHRY, CDR2 SYGVKD. This record comes from a study of T cells in narcolepsy. Looking at the study overall: Donors had narcolepsy type 1 or type 2, or were healthy controls. Findings of the study overall: No autoreactive T cell clone sequences appeared in some memory CD4+ repertoires. Blood of same and different patients, but not healthy controls, reportedly held recurring autoreactive clonotypes.

Sequencing used immunoSEQ multiplex PCR; TCRdb keeps in-frame clones, though not all of them. Of about 36,000 clones listed, 81% are singletons. The source material was memory (CD45RA-) CD4+ T cells from blood. The chain couples TRBV10-3 to TRBJ2-1; weak D call: TRBD2 (6 bases). The sequence was obtained from a human donor in good health. The CDR3 nucleotides read TGTGCCATCAGTGGGTCTGGCGGGAATTTGGGTTACAATGAGCAGTTCTTC. This translates into CAISGSGGNLGYNEQFF.